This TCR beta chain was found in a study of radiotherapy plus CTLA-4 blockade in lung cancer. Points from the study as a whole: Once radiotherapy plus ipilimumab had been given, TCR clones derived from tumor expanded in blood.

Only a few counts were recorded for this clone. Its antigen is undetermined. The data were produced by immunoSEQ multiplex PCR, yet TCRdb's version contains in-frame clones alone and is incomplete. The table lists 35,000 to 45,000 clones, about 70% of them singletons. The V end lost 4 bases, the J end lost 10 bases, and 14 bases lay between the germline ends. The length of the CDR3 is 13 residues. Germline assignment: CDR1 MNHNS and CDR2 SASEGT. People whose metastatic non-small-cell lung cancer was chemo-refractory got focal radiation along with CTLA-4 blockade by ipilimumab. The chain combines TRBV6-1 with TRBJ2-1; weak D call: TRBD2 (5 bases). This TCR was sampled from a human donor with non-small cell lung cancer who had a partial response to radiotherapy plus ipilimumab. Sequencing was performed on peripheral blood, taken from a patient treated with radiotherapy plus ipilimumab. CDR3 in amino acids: CASSVDPPGEQFF. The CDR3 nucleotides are TGTGCCAGCAGTGTCGACCCCCCGGGGGAGCAGTTCTTC.